This T cell receptor (beta chain) was recorded in a study of cytotoxic CD8 clonotypes in ibrutinib-treated CLL. About the research overall: Response sampling came at median 12 months of treatment, ranging roughly 6 to 36 months.

The CDR3 loop spans 16 amino acids. In germline, CDR1 is SGDLS, CDR2 YYNGEE. Trimming took 0 bases from V and 3 from J; bases not matched to a gene: 6. Genomic DNA for TCR beta libraries, approximately 2.1 micrograms, came from cryopreserved PBMCs. The method was immunoSEQ multiplex PCR; TCRdb's version includes in-frame clones alone and lacks a portion of them. The table lists about 300,000 clones, roughly four fifths of them singletons. J is TRBJ2-3 and V is TRBV9; 8 bases align to TRBD2. This receptor was taken from a human donor with chronic lymphocytic leukemia. The specimen comprised PBMCs, sampled at disease progression, from a patient treated with ibrutinib. DNA of the CDR3: TGTGCCAGCAGCGTAGTTCAGCGGGGGCCGACAGATACGCAGTATTTT. Translating it yields CASSVVQRGPTDTQYF.